This T cell receptor (beta chain) was captured in a study of blood T cells in healthy people across ages. Concerning this clonotype itself: The antigen remains undetermined.

Trimming pared 0 bases from V and 2 bases from J, leaving 7 bases between. The V gene's germline CDR1 is SGHDN and CDR2 FVKESK. This CDR3 contains 14 residues. Notes on the study in general: TCR beta diversity correlated strongly with naive T cell percentage. The donors' CMV status was not determined, possibly confounding changes in expanded clonotypes.

It was with a sample-barcoded 5' primer and a J-beta primer mix that a second PCR of about 7 to 12 cycles was run. From the 5' RACE reads, TCRdb called clonotypes with MiXCR, one entry per CDR3 protein. The profile shows nearly 800,000 distinct CDR3 sequences, more than 55% of them singletons. This chain joins TRBV14 and TRBJ1-1, with D hard to call. The specimen was blood. The origin of this receptor is a man aged 40-50 years in good health. The CDR3 spells CASSQERSNTEAFF. CDR3 coding DNA: TGTGCCAGCAGCCAAGAACGGAGCAACACTGAAGCTTTCTTT.